The 9 T cell receptor beta chains below all came from one sample that was sequenced in a study of human T cells and chemical hapten exposure. One entry per CDR3 protein results from TCRdb running MiXCR on the RACE reads. The table lists 150,000 to 200,000 distinct CDR3 sequences, more than 12% of them singletons, with 1.5% to 2% in the top ten. Time point given: patch test 1, 2 weeks after DPC sensitization. The treatment here: therapeutic diphenylcyclopropenone sensitization with weekly scalp DPC. This material consisted of whole blood, taken in connection with sensitization to the hapten diphenylcyclopropenone (DPC). The receptors were sampled from a young woman with alopecia areata. Some clones in this sample may be carry-over from other donors' samples.

This clonotype was observed a few times. V usage is TRBV6-6 and J usage is TRBJ2-2, with D maybe TRBD1 (5 bases). The germline V gene encodes CDR1 MNHNY and CDR2 SVGAGI (reference sequence). CDR3 length: 14 residues. V shed 7 bases and J shed 1 base, with 10 bases lying between them. CDR3 in amino acids: CASKQDWNTGELFF. CDR3 DNA sequence: TGTGCCAGCAAACAGGATTGGAACACCGGGGAGCTGTTTTTT.

Many counts were recorded for this clonotype. This chain links TRBV12-2 with TRBJ2-7; TRBD2 reflects the table's D call only, with no check against the DNA. TRBV12-2 is deemed a pseudogene. This CDR3 has 13 residues. The CDR3 nucleotides read TGTGCAAGTCGCTTAAAAGGAGGGTACGAGCAGTACTTC. Its translation: CASRLKGGYEQYF.

The chain recombines TRBV5-1 with TRBJ2-7; perhaps TRBD1 as D (5 bases). This CDR3 spans 14 amino acids. Germline values: CDR1 SGHRS, CDR2 YFSETQ. Trimming pared 3 bases from V and 3 bases from J, leaving 13 bases between. The CDR3: CASSSQGFNYEQYF. The CDR3 DNA is TGCGCCAGCAGCTCCCAGGGCTTCAACTACGAGCAGTACTTC.

The chain couples TRBV6-1 to TRBJ1-4; D is perhaps TRBD1 (6 bases). V was pared by 7 bases and J by 2 bases, with 14 bases between. In germline, CDR1 is MNHNS, CDR2 SASEGT. CDR3 length: 15 amino acids. The CDR3: CASTRSTGTNEKLFF. CDR3 in DNA: TGTGCCAGCACCAGGAGCACAGGGACTAATGAAAAACTGTTTTTT.

The rearrangement links TRBV7-2 to TRBJ2-4; D tentatively fits TRBD1 or TRBD2 (5 bases each). Germline V CDR1 and CDR2: SGHTA, FQGNSA. V was shortened by 5 bases and J by 2 bases, with 13 bases between the two germline ends. The CDR3 loop spans 15 amino acids. DNA of the CDR3: TGTGCCAGCAGCCCCCCCGGGACCACCAAAAACATTCAGTACTTC. Protein: CASSPPGTTKNIQYF.

At least ten counts were recorded for this clonotype. The V and J genes are TRBV7-8 and TRBJ2-5; 7 bases fit TRBD2. The CDR3 contains 16 residues. Germline V lookup: CDR1 SGHVS, CDR2 FQNEAQ. The J segment lost 5 bases and the V segment lost 7 bases, leaving 16 bases of the junction unmatched. CDR3 in DNA: TGTGCCAGCACCAGCTCCCACCGGGGGAGGGATGAGACCCAGTACTTC. Its protein product is CASTSSHRGRDETQYF.

This clonotype was seen a handful of times. The rearrangement joins TRBV14 to TRBJ1-2, with 8 positions matching TRBD1. This CDR3 contains 13 residues. From germline, CDR1 is SGHDN and CDR2 FVKESK. V shed 2 bases, J shed 8 bases, and the junction held 4 bases outside the gene matches. CDR3 in DNA: TGTGCCAGCAGCCAAAACAGGGGGAAGGGCTACACCTTC. Translation: CASSQNRGKGYTF. The whole variable domain, remainder taken from reference TRBV14 and TRBJ1-2, is EAGVTQFPSHSVIEKGQTVTLRCDPISGHDNLYWYRRVMGKEIKFLLHFVKESKQDESGMPNNRFLAERTGGTYSTLKVQPAELEDSGVYFCASSQNRGKGYTFGSGTRLTVV.

This clonotype occurred a few times. The chain recombines TRBV6-2 or TRBV6-3 with TRBJ2-3; D may be TRBD1 (5 bases). Germline V gives CDR1 MNHEY, CDR2 SVGEGT. V lost 4 bases to trimming and J lost 5 bases, with 13 bases between them. The CDR3 is made up of 14 amino acids. The CDR3 DNA sequence: TGTGCCAGCAGTTTGACAGAATGGGGAGATACGCAGTATTTT. This translates into CASSLTEWGDTQYF.

This clonotype was counted at least ten times. The V gene is TRBV11-2, the J gene TRBJ2-7; 9 bases are a match to TRBD1. Germline V gene sequence: CDR1 SGHAT, CDR2 FQNNGV. The CDR3 is 13 amino acids. The V gene end was trimmed by 5 bases and the J gene end by 6 bases; junction bases not matched to a gene: 5. CDR3 region: CASSIQQGAEQYF. DNA of the CDR3: TGTGCCAGCAGCATCCAACAGGGGGCCGAGCAGTACTTC.